This T cell receptor beta chain came from a study of spatial heterogeneity in lung cancer (dated by TCRdb to about 2019). Regarding the complete study: Beta-chain transcripts were consistently detected in greater numbers than alpha-chain transcripts, which likely reflected higher beta-chain transcript abundance. TCR alpha and beta repertoires were quantitatively compared across multiple tumor regions, matched nontumor lung and blood in non-small cell lung cancer. At surgery, roughly 220 tumor regions, some 61 matched nontumor lung samples and 56 PBMC samples were TCR-sequenced for both alpha and beta chains. In the raw uncorrected reads, each unique combination of TCR and UMI appeared more than ten times on average. Nonsynonymous mutation counts, determined by whole-exome sequencing of tumor tissue, were related to features of the TCR repertoire.

What the authors observed across the whole study: Additional single-cell paired TCR alpha and beta sequencing was considered necessary to confirm, at a functional level, the hypothesis that regional TCRs recognize regional mutations. Ubiquitous expanded tumor TCRs showed up in blood more often at tumor resection than at routine follow-up.

Measured from the cysteine to the phenylalanine, the CDR3 is 14 residues long. The sequence is cut down to CDR3 DNA, 42 bases in frame from base 1. V is clipped by 2 bases and J by 2 bases, and the sequence between their germline boundaries is 10 bases long. The germline V gene yields MNHNS for CDR1 and SASEGT for CDR2. The time point label here, explained by the study, means: sample taken at primary tumor resection. For TCR sequencing, whole RNA was extracted from tumor and nontumor lung tissue, or from cryopreserved PBMC samples, and no cell sorting was done. Samples were obtained from roughly 72 patients with early-stage, untreated non-small cell lung cancer from the lung TRACERx cohort. Patients were selected for TCR sequencing only if sufficient RNA was available from at least two tumor regions. Library creation used 5' RACE. The instrument was a NextSeq 500. The TCR library protocol attached a unique molecular identifier to each TCR cDNA molecule to allow correction of PCR and sequencing errors. Per the authors' processing: Decombinator tools were used for TCR identification, UMI-based error correction and CDR3 extraction. TCRs above a frequency of 2 per 1,000, corresponding to the top 1% of the tumor frequency distribution, were defined as expanded. Renyi diversity was calculated using the R vegan package after each repertoire was subsampled 100 times to 5,000 TCRs. CDR3 similarity networks were built from amino acid triplet string-kernel similarity, with CDR3s being connected when pairwise similarity was above 0.82. TCRdb cleaned the public reads at Q25 with fastp, built clones with MiXCR and kept in-frame beta chains. Duplicate CDR3 protein sequences are folded into a single record with the most common DNA and genes. The V and J calls follow TCRdb's processing rather than the paper's. The sample yields tens of thousands of distinct CDR3 sequences; 10% to 15% were counted once. The biggest ten clones account for around 4.3% of the sample.

This clonotype was counted between two and nine times. It lacks a known antigen. Per-nucleotide qualities are absent, and no much larger clonotype sits a single base away. The sample in question was PBMCs, obtained at surgery. The clonotype comes from a male donor with early-stage non-small cell lung cancer. This sequence uses TRBV6-1 and TRBJ2-7; perhaps TRBD2 is the D gene, with 5 bases matching. CDR3 loop: CASSESGVPYEQYF. The DNA is TGTGCCAGCAGTGAATCCGGGGTGCCCTACGAGCAGTACTTC.